This TCR beta chain was documented in a study of blood T cell repertoires in COVID-19. Original analysis: Amplifying reference gene primers gave estimates of nucleated cell counts. Repertoires were generated with immunoSEQ multiplex PCR, while TCRdb's copy carries only in-frame clones and drops some. V and J calls and clone size are those listed in that table; D and trimming were worked out from the DNA. Of about 230,000 clones in the sample, around 85% were seen once. Trimming took 6 bases from V and 1 from J, leaving 12 bases between them. The CDR3 runs to 15 residues. The germline V gene has CDR1 MDHEN and CDR2 SYDVKM.

The clonotype was recovered from a woman aged 80 or over with acute or convalescent COVID-19. The chain couples TRBV28 to TRBJ1-4; D call uncertain. The sequencing sample was made of peripheral blood. The CDR3 region is CASRSEPITNEKLFF. The DNA of the CDR3 is TGTGCCAGCAGGTCTGAGCCGATAACTAATGAAAAACTGTTTTTT.